The 10 T cell receptor beta chains below were found in one sample sequenced in a study of blood T cell repertoires in COVID-19. The data were produced by immunoSEQ multiplex PCR, yet TCRdb's version contains in-frame clones alone and is incomplete. This sample has fewer than 250,000 clones, with roughly 84% found just once. Sequenced: PBMCs or T cells enriched from blood (not recorded which). These receptors were taken from a woman in her thirties or forties who had recovered from COVID-19.

The genes are TRBV11-2 and TRBJ1-2; TRBD1 is a possible D gene (6 bases). Trimming shortened V by 5 bases and J by 2 bases, and 18 bases separated the two germline ends. Germline CDR1 SGHAT, CDR2 FQNNGV. The CDR3 is 16 amino acids. CDR3 in amino acids: CASSRVGQGRNYGYTF. The CDR3 nucleotides are TGTGCCAGCAGCCGAGTGGGGCAGGGGCGCAACTATGGCTACACCTTC. Full variable domain (missing parts from reference TRBV11-2 and TRBJ1-2): EAGVAQSPRYKIIEKRQSVAFWCNPISGHATLYWYQQILGQGPKLLIQFQNNGVVDDSQLPKDRFSAERLKGVDSTLKIQPAKLEDSAVYLCASSRVGQGRNYGYTFGSGTRLTVV.

This chain uses TRBV20-1 with TRBJ2-7, with 9 bases matching TRBD2. The CDR3 covers 13 residues. Germline loops: CDR1 DFQATT, CDR2 SNEGSKA (reference sequence). V gave up 3 bases and J gave up 4 bases; unmatched junction bases: 4. CDR3 bases: TGCAGTGCTAGTGCGGGAGGGCCTTACGAGCAGTACTTC. It specifies CSASAGGPYEQYF.

The chain has TRBV12-3 or TRBV12-4 and TRBJ2-7; D is undetermined. Trimming cost V 8 bases and J 0 bases, with 8 bases left between them. The CDR3 is 12 residues long. CDR3 nucleotide sequence: TGTGCCAGCTGTCACAACTCCTACGAGCAGTACTTC. Translation gives CASCHNSYEQYF.

The chain is built from TRBV7-9 and TRBJ1-2; a possible D gene is TRBD1 (6 bases). CDR1 is SEHNR and CDR2 is FQNEAQ in the germline V gene (reference sequence). This CDR3 is built from 17 residues. V shed 5 bases and J shed 4 bases, with 23 bases lying between them. CDR3 residues: CASSLPTNRESRYGYTF. The CDR3 DNA follows: TGTGCCAGCAGCCTCCCAACTAACAGGGAGAGCCGCTATGGCTACACCTTC.

The chain couples TRBV7-9 to TRBJ2-7; 10 bases agree with TRBD2. The CDR3 loop spans 14 amino acids. V lost 6 bases to trimming and J lost 6 bases; unmatched junction nucleotides: 8. Germline values: CDR1 SEHNR, CDR2 FQNEAQ (reference sequence). CDR3 bases: TGTGCCAGCAGACCCGGGACTAGCGCACTCGAGCAGTACGTC. This encodes CASRPGTSALEQYV.

A few counts support this clone. The J gene is TRBJ1-2, the V gene TRBV27; TRBD1 matches 7 bases. This CDR3 comprises 18 residues. Trimming removed 0 bases from V and 8 bases from J; junction bases left unmatched: 18. The germline gives CDR1 MNHEY, CDR2 SMNVEV (reference sequence). As DNA, the CDR3 is TGTGCCAGCAGTTTATCCTCTTATGGACAGGAAAAATACGGCGGCTACACCTTC. Translated, it gives CASSLSSYGQEKYGGYTF.

This clone occurred a few times. This chain links TRBV2 with TRBJ1-5; TRBD1 aligns across 9 bases. Looked up from germline, CDR1 is SNHLY and CDR2 is FYNNEI. V dropped 4 bases and J dropped 7; count of bases not matched to a gene: 5. The CDR3 is made up of 14 amino acids. CDR3 nucleotides: TGTGCCAGCAGTGCAACAGGGGGCCTACAGCCCCAGCATTTT. Translation gives CASSATGGLQPQHF.

The table lists this clone with a count of one. The chain recombines TRBV5-1 with TRBJ2-2; D uncertain. The CDR3 extends over 12 amino acids. Germline lookup yields CDR1 SGHRS and CDR2 YFSETQ. V gave up 0 bases and J gave up 8 bases, with 5 bases separating them. The CDR3 sequence: CASSLVQGELFF. Written as DNA, the CDR3 is TGCGCCAGCAGCTTGGTTCAAGGGGAGCTGTTTTTT.

The chain links TRBV5-1 to TRBJ1-2; D is uncertain. Germline V lookup: CDR1 SGHRS, CDR2 YFSETQ. Deletions cut 4 bases from V and 8 bases from J, with 18 bases between. This CDR3 region has 14 residues. In nucleotides, the CDR3 is TGCGCCAGCAGCCCTGAATTAAGGATCGGGGGCTACACCTTC. This translates into CASSPELRIGGYTF.

The table lists this clone with many counts. The chain couples TRBV7-9 to TRBJ1-3; D unclear. V shed 8 bases and J shed 9 bases, with 14 bases lying between them. CDR3 length: 12 amino acids. Germline V gene sequence: CDR1 SEHNR, CDR2 FQNEAQ (reference sequence). DNA of the CDR3: TGTGCCAGCCACCCTTCGTCGGGCACCATATATTTT. Amino acid sequence: CASHPSSGTIYF.